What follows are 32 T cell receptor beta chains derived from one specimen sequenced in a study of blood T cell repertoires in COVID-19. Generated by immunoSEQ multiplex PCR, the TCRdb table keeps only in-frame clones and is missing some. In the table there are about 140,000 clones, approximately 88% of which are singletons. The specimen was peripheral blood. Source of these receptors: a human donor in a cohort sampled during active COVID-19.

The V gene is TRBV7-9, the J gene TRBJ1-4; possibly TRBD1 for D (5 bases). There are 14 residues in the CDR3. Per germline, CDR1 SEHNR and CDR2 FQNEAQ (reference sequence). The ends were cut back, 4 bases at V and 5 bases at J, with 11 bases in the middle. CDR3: CASSSQRDNEKLFF. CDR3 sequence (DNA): TGTGCCAGCAGCTCCCAGCGGGACAATGAAAAACTGTTTTTT.

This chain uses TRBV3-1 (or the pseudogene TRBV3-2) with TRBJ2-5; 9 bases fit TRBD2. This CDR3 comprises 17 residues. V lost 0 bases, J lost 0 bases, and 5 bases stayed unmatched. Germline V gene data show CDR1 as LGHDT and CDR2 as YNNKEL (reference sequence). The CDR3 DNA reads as TGTGCCAGCAGCCAAGATAGGCTAGCGGGGAACCAAGAGACCCAGTACTTC. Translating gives CASSQDRLAGNQETQYF.

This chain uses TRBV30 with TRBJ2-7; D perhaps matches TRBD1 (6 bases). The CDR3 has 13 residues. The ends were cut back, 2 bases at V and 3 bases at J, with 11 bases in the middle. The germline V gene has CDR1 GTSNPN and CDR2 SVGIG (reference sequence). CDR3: CAWSKGQIYEQYF. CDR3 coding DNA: TGTGCCTGGAGTAAGGGACAAATCTACGAGCAGTACTTC.

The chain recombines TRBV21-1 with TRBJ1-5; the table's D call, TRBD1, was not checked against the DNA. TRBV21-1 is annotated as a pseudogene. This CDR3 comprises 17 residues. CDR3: CASSRTRGSGGNQPQHF. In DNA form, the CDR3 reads TGTGCCAGCAGCCGAACAAGGGGGAGCGGTGGCAATCAGCCCCAGCATTTT.

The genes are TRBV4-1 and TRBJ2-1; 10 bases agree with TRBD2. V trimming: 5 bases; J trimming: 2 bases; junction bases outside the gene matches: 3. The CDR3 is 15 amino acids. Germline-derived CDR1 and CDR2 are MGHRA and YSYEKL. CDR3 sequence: CASSKLAGAYNEQFF. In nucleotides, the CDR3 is TGCGCCAGCAGCAAGCTAGCGGGGGCCTACAATGAGCAGTTCTTC.

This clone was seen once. This chain's CDR3 is CASSLMGRGLNTEAFF. CDR3 in DNA: TGTGCCAGCAGCTTAATGGGCAGGGGGCTGAACACTGAAGCTTTCTTT. This sequence joins TRBV7-8 and TRBJ1-1; TRBD1 aligns across 8 bases. The V segment lost 2 bases and the J segment 0 bases; nucleotides outside the gene matches: 5. Germline V gene data show CDR1 as SGHVS and CDR2 as FQNEAQ. This CDR3 is built from 16 residues. Full variable domain (outside the CDR3, taken from reference TRBV7-8 and TRBJ1-1): GAGVSQSPRYKVAKRGQDVALRCDPISGHVSLFWYQQALGQGPEFLTYFQNEAQLDKSGLPSDRFFAERPEGSVSTLKIQRTQQEDSAVYLCASSLMGRGLNTEAFFGQGTRLTVV.

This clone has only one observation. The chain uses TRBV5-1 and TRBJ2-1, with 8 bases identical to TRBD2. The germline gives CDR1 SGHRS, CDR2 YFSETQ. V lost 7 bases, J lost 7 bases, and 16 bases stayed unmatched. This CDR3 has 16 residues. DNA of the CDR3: TGCGCCAGCCGAGGGATACTAGCGGTATCTGGGAATGAGCAGTTCTTC. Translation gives CASRGILAVSGNEQFF.

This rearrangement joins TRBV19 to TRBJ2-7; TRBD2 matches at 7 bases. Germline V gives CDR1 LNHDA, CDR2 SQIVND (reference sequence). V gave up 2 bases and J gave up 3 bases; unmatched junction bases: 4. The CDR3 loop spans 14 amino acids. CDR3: CASSISLADYEQYF. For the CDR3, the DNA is TGTGCCAGTAGTATATCGCTAGCGGACTACGAGCAGTACTTC.

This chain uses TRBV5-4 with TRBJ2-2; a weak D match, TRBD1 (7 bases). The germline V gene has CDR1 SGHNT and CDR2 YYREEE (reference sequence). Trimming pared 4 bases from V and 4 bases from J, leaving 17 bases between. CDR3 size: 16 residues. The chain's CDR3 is CASSSNRGAGTGELFF. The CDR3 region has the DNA TGTGCCAGCAGCAGCAACAGGGGAGCGGGCACCGGGGAGCTGTTTTTT.

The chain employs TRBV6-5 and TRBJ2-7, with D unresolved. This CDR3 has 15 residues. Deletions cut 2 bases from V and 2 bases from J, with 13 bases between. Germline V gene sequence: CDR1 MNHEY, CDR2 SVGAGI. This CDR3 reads CASSYGWRPTYEQYF. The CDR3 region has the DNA TGTGCCAGCAGTTACGGTTGGCGGCCCACCTACGAGCAGTACTTC.

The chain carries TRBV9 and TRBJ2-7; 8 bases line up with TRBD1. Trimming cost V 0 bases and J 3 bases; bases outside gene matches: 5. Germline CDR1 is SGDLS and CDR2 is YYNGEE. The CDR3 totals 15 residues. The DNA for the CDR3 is TGTGCCAGCAGCGTAGATGGGGGACAGGACTACGAGCAGTACTTC. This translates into CASSVDGGQDYEQYF.

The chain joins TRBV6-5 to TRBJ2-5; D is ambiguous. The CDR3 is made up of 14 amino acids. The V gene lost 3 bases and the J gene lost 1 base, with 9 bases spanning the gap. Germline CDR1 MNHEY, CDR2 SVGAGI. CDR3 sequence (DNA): TGTGCCAGCAGTTATTTTGCAGGCCAAGAGACCCAGTACTTC. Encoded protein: CASSYFAGQETQYF.

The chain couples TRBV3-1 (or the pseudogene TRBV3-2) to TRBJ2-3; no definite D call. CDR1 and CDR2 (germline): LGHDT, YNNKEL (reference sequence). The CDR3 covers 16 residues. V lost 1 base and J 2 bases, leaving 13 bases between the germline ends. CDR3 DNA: TGTGCCAGCAGCCAAGCCTGGGCCTCTTTCACAGATACGCAGTATTTT. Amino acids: CASSQAWASFTDTQYF.

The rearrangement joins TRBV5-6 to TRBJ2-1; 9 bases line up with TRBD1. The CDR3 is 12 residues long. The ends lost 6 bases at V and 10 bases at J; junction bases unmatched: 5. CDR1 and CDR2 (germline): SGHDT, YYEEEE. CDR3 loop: CASTRDRVEQFF. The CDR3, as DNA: TGTGCCAGCACCCGGGACAGGGTGGAGCAGTTCTTC.

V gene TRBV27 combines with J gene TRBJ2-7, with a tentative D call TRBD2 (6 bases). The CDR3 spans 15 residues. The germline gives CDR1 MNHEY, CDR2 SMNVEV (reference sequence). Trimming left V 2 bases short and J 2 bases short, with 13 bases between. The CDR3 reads CASSLTGSVPYEQYF. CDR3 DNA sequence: TGTGCCAGCAGTTTAACCGGGAGTGTCCCCTACGAGCAGTACTTC.

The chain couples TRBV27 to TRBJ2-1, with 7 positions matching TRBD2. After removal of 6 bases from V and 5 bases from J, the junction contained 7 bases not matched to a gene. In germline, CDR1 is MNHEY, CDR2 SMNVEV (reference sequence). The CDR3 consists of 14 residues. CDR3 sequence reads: CASRQGLGNNEQFF. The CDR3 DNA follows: TGTGCCAGCAGACAAGGACTAGGGAACAATGAGCAGTTCTTC.

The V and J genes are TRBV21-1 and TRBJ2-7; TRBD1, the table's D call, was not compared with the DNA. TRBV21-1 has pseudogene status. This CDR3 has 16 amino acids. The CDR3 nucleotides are TGTGCCAGCACAGCAATGGGGCGGGACAGCAACTACGAGCAGTACTTC. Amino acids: CASTAMGRDSNYEQYF.

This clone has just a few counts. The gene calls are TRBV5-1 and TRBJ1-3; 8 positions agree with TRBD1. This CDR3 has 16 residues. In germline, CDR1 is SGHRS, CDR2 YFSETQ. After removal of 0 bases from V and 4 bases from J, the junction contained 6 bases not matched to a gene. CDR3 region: CASSLGDRPNGNTIYF. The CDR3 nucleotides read TGCGCCAGCAGCTTGGGGGACAGGCCCAACGGAAACACCATATATTTT.

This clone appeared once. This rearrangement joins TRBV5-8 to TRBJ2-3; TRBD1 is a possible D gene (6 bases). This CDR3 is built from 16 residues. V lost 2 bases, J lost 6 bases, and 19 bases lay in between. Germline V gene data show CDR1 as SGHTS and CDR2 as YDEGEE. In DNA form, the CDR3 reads TGTGCCAGCAGCTTCGGTCAGGGGCTCATTGGGGATACGCAGTATTTT. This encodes CASSFGQGLIGDTQYF. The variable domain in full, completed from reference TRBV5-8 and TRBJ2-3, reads EAGVTQSPTHLIKTRGQQATLRCSPISGHTSVYWYQQALGLGLQFLLWYDEGEERNRGNFPPRFSGRQFPNYSSELNVNALELEDSALYLCASSFGQGLIGDTQYFGPGTRLTVL.

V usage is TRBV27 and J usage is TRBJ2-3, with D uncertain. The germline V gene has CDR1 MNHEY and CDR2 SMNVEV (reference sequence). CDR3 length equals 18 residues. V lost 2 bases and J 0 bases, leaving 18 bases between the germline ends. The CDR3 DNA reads TGTGCCAGCAGTTTAGTCAGGCCCTTCACTTTTAGCACAGATACGCAGTATTTT. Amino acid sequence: CASSLVRPFTFSTDTQYF.

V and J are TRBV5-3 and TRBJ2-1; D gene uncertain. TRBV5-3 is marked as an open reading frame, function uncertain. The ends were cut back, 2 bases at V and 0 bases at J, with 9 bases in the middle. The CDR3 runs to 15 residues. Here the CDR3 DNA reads TGTGCCAGAAGCTTCGGCCACAGCTCCTACAATGAGCAGTTCTTC. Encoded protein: CARSFGHSSYNEQFF.

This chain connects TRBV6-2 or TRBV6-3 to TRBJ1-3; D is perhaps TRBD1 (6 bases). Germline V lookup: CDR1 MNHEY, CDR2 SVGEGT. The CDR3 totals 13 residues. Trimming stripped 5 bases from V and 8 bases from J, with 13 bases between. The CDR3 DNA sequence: TGTGCCAGCAGTCCGGGACATCTTGACACCATATATTTT. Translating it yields CASSPGHLDTIYF.

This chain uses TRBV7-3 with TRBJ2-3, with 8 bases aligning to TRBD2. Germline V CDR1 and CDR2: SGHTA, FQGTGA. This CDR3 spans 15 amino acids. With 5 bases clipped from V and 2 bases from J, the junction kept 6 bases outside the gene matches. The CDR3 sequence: CASSLTGGFTDTQYF. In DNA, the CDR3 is TGTGCCAGCAGCCTCACGGGGGGGTTCACAGATACGCAGTATTTT.

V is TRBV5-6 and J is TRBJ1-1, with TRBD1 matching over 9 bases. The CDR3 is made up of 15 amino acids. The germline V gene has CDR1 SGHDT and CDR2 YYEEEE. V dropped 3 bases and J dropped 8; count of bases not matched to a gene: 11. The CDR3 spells CASSSLQGASEEAFF. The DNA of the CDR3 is TGTGCCAGCAGCTCGCTACAGGGGGCTTCGGAAGAAGCTTTCTTT.

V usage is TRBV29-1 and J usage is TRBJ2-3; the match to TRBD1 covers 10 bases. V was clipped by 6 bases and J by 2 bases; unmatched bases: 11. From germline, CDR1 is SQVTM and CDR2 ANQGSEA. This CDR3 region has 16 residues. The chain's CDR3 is CSVGQGEVGTTDTQYF. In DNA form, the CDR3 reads TGCAGCGTAGGACAGGGGGAGGTGGGGACCACAGATACGCAGTATTTT.

The CDR3 loop reads CAISDSAGGLNTEAFF. DNA for the CDR3: TGTGCCATCAGTGATTCGGCAGGGGGGCTGAACACTGAAGCTTTCTTT. The V and J genes are TRBV10-3 and TRBJ1-1; 7 bases line up with TRBD1. This CDR3 spans 16 amino acids. Per germline, CDR1 ENHRY and CDR2 SYGVKD. Germline trimming cut 3 bases from V and 0 bases from J; bases unmatched to any gene: 7.

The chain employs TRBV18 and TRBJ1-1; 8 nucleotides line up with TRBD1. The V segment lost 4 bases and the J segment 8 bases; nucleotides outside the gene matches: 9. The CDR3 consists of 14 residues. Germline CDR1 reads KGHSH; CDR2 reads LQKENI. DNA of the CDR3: TGTGCCAGCTCACTCGACAGGGGCACACTAGAAGCTTTCTTT. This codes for CASSLDRGTLEAFF.

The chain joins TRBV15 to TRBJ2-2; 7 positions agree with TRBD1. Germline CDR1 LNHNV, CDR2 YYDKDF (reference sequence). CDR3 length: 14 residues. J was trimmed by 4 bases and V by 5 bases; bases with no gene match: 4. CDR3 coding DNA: TGTGCCACCAGCTCTGACAGGGTCACCGGGGAGCTGTTTTTT. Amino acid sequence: CATSSDRVTGELFF.

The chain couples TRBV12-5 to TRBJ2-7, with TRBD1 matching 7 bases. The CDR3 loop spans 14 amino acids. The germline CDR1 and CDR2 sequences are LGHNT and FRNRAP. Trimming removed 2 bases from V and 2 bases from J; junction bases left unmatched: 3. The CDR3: CASGLTGATYEQYF. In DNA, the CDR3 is TGTGCTAGTGGTTTGACAGGGGCGACCTACGAGCAGTACTTC.

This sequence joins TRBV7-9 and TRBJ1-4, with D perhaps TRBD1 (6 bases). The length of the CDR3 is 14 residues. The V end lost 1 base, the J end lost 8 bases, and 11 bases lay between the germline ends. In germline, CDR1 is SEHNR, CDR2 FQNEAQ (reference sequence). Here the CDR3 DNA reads TGTGCCAGCAGCTTAGTGGGGGCAAGGGAAAAACTGTTTTTT. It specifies CASSLVGAREKLFF.

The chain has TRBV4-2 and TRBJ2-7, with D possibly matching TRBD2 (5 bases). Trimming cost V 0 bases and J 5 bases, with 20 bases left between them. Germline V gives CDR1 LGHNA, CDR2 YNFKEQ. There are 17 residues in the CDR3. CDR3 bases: TGTGCCAGCAGCCAAGATCTCAGCGGAATTGGGATGGACGAGCAGTACTTC. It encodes CASSQDLSGIGMDEQYF.

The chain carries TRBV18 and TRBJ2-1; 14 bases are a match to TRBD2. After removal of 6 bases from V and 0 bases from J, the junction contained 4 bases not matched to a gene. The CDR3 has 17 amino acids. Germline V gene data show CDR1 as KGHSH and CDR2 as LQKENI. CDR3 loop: CASSGTSGGISYNEQFF. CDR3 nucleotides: TGTGCCAGCTCCGGGACTAGCGGGGGTATCTCCTACAATGAGCAGTTCTTC.